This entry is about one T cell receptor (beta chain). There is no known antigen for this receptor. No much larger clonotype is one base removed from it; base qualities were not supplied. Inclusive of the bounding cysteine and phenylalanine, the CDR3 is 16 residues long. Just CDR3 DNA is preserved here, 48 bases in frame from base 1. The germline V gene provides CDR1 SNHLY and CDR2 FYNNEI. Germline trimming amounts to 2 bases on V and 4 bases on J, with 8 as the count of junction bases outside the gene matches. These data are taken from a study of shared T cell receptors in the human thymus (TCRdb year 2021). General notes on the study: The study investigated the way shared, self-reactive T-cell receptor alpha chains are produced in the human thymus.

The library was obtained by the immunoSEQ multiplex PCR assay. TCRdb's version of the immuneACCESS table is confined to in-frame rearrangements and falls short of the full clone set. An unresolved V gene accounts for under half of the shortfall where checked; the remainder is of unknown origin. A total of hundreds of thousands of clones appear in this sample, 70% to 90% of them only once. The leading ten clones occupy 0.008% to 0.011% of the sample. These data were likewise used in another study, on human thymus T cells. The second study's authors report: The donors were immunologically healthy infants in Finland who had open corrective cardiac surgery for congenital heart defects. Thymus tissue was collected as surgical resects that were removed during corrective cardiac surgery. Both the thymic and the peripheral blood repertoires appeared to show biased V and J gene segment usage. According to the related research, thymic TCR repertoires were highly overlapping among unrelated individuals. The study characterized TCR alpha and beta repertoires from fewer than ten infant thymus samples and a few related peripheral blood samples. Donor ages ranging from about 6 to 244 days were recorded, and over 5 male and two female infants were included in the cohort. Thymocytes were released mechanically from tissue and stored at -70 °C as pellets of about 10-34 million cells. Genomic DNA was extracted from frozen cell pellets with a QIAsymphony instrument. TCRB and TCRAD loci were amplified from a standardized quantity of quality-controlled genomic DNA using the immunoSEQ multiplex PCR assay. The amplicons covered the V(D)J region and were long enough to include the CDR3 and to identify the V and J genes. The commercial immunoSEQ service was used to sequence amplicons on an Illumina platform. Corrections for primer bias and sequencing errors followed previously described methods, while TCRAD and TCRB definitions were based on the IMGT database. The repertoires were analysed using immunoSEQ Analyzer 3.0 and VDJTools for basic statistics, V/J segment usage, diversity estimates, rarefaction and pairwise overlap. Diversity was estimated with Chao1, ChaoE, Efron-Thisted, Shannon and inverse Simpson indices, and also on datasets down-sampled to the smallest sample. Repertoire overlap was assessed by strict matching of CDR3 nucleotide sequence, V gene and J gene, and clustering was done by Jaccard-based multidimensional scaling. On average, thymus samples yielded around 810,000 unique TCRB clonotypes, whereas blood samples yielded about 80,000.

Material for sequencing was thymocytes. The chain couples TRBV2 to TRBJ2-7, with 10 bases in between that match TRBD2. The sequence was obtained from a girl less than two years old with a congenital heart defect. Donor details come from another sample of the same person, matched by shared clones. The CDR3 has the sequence CASSERELAGQYEQYF. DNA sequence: TGTGCCAGCAGTGAACGCGAACTAGCGGGGCAATACGAGCAGTACTTC.